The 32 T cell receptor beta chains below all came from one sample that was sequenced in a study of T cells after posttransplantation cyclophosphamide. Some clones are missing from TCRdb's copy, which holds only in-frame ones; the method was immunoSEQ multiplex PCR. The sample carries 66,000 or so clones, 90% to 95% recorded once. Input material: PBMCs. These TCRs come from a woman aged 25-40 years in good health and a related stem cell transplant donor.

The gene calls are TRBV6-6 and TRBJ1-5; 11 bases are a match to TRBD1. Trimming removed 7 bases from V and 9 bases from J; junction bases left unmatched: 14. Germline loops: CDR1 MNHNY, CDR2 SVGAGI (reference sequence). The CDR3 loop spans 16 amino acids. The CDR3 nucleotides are TGTGCCAGCAAGGAAGGACAGGGGGCCCCGGCCGGGCCCCAGCATTTT. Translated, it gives CASKEGQGAPAGPQHF.

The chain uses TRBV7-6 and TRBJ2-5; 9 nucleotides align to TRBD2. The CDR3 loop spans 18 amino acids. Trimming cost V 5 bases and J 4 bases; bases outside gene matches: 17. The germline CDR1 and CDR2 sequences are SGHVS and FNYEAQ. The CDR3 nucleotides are TGTGCCAGCAGCCGCCCCACGGCGGGGCGGGGGGGTGGAGAGACCCAGTACTTC. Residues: CASSRPTAGRGGGETQYF.

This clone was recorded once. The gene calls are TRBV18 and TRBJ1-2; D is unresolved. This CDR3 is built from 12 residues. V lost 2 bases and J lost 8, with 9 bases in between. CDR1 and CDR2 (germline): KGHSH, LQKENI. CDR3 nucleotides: TGTGCCAGCTCACCAGGGGAGGACGGCTACACCTTC. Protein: CASSPGEDGYTF.

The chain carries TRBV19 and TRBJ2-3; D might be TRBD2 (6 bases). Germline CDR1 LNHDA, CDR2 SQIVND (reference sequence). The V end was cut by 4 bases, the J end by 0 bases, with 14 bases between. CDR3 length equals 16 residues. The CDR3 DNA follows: TGTGCCAGTAGTAGGGTAGCGGAAACTAGCACAGATACGCAGTATTTT. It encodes CASSRVAETSTDTQYF.

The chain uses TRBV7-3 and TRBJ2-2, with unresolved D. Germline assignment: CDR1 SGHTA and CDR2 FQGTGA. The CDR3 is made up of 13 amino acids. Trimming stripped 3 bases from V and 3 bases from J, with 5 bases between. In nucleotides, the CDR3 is TGTGCCAGCAGCTTTCCACACACCGGGGAGCTGTTTTTT. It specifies CASSFPHTGELFF.

The chain's CDR3 is CASSQDPGGAPGELFF. CDR3 nucleotide sequence: TGTGCCAGCAGCCAAGATCCGGGGGGGGCGCCCGGGGAGCTGTTTTTT. This chain connects TRBV4-2 to TRBJ2-2; 8 bases align to TRBD2. The germline CDR1 and CDR2 sequences are LGHNA and YNFKEQ. Germline trimming cut 0 bases from V and 6 bases from J; bases unmatched to any gene: 6. The CDR3 is made up of 16 amino acids.

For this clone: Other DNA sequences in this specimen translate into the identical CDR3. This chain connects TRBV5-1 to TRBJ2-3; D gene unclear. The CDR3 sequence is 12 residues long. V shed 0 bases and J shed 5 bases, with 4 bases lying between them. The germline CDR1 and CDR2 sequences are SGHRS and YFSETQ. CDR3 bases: TGCGCCAGCAGCTTGGCCGGAGATACGCAGTATTTT. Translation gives CASSLAGDTQYF.

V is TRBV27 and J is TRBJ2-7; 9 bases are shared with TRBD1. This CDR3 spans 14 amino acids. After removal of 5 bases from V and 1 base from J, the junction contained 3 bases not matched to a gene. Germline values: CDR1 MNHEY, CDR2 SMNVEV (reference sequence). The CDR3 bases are TGTGCCAGCAGTCCTGACAGGGGGTCCTACGAGCAGTACTTC. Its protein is CASSPDRGSYEQYF.

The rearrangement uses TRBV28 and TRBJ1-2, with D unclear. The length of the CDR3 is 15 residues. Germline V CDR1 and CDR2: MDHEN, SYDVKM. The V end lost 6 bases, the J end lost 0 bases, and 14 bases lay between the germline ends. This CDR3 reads CASRSPVEANYGYTF. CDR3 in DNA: TGTGCCAGCAGGTCCCCGGTAGAAGCTAACTATGGCTACACCTTC.

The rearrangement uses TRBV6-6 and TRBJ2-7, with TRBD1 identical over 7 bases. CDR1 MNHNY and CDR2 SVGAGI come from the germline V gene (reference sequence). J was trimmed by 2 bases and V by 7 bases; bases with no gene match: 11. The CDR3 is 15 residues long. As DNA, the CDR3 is TGTGCCAGCAAGGGGGCCCGGGACATACCCTACGAGCAGTACTTC. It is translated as CASKGARDIPYEQYF.

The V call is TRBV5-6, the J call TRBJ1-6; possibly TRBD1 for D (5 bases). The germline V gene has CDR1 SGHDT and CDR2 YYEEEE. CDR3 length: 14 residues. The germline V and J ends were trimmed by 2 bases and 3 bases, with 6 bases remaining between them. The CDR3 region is CASSLGDYNSPLHF. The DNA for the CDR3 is TGTGCCAGCAGCTTAGGGGACTATAATTCACCCCTCCACTTT.

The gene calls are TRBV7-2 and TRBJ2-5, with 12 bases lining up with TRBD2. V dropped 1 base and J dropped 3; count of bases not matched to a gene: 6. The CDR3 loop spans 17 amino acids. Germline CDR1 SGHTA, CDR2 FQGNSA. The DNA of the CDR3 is TGTGCCAGCAGCTTAGTGTCTAGCGGGGGGGGTGAAGAGACCCAGTACTTC. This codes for CASSLVSSGGGEETQYF.

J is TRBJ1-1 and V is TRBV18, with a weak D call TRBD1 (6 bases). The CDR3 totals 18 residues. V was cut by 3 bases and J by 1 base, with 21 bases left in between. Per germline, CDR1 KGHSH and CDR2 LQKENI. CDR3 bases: TGTGCCAGCTCACCTAGTGTCCGGGGGCCTACTCGGAACACTGAAGCTTTCTTT. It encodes CASSPSVRGPTRNTEAFF.

The CDR3 sequence: CSAWAGDGYTF. CDR3 in DNA: TGCAGCGCCTGGGCGGGGGATGGCTACACCTTC. The gene calls are TRBV29-1 and TRBJ1-2, with a weak D call TRBD1 (5 bases). The V end lost 7 bases, the J end lost 6 bases, and 12 bases lay between the germline ends. The CDR3 extends over 11 amino acids. Germline V CDR1 and CDR2: SQVTM, ANQGSEA.

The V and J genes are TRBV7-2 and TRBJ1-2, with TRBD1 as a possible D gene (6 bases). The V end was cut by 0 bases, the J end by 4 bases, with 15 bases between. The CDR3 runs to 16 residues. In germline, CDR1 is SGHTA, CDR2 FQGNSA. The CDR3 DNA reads TGTGCCAGCAGCTTAGCGGGGGCGGACAGTTTCTATGGCTACACCTTC. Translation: CASSLAGADSFYGYTF.

The CDR3 region is CATSRGSEGNQPQHF. The CDR3 region has the DNA TGTGCCACCAGCAGAGGTTCGGAGGGGAATCAGCCCCAGCATTTT. The genes are TRBV15 and TRBJ1-5; D is perhaps TRBD1 (5 bases). CDR1 and CDR2 (germline): LNHNV, YYDKDF (reference sequence). The CDR3 has 15 amino acids. V was clipped by 1 base and J by 4 bases, with 11 bases between them.

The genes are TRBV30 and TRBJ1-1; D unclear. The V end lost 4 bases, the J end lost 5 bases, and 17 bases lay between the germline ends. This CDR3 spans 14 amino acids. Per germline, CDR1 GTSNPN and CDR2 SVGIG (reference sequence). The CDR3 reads CAWTLSPAGTEAFF. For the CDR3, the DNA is TGTGCCTGGACCCTTTCCCCGGCTGGGACTGAAGCTTTCTTT. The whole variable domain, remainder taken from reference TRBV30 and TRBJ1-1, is SQTIHQWPATLVQPVGSPLSLECTVEGTSNPNLYWYRQAAGRGLQLLFYSVGIGQISSEVPQNLSASRPQDRQFILSSKKLLLSDSGFYLCAWTLSPAGTEAFFGQGTRLTVV.

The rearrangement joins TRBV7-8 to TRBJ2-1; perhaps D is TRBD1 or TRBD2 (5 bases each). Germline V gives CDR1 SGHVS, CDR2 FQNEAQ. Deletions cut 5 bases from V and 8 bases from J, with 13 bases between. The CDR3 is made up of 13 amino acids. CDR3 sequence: CASSLGTVDEQFF. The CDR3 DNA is TGTGCCAGCAGCCTGGGGACCGTCGATGAGCAGTTCTTC.

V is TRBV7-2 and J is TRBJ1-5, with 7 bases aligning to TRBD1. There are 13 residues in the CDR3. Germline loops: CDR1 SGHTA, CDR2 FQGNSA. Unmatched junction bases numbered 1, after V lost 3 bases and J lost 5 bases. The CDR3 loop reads CASSFDRDQPQHF. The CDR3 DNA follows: TGTGCCAGCAGCTTCGACAGGGATCAGCCCCAGCATTTT.

CDR3 DNA sequence: TGTGCCAGTAGATGGTTAGGAGATTCACCCCTCCACTTT. Residues: CASRWLGDSPLHF. The rearrangement uses TRBV19 and TRBJ1-6, with unresolved D. The CDR3 is 13 residues long. Trimming left V 6 bases short and J 8 bases short, with 11 bases between. Germline V gene lookup returns CDR1 LNHDA and CDR2 SQIVND (reference sequence).

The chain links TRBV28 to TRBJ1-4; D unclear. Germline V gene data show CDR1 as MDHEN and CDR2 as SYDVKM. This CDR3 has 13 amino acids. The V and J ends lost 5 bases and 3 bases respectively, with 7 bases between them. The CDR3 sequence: CASSLGSNEKLFF. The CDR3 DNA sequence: TGTGCCAGCAGTCTGGGGTCTAATGAAAAACTGTTTTTT.

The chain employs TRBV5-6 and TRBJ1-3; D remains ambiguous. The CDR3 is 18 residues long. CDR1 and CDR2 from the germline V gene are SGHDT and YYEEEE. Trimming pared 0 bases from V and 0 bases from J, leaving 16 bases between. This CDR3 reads CASSLVGGFLSSGNTIYF. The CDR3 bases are TGTGCCAGCAGCTTGGTAGGAGGGTTTCTGAGCTCTGGAAACACCATATATTTT.

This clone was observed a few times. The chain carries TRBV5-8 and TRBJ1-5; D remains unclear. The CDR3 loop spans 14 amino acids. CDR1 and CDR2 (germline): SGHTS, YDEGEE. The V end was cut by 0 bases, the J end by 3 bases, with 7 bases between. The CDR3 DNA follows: TGTGCCAGCAGCTTGGGGACTAACAATCAGCCCCAGCATTTT. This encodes CASSLGTNNQPQHF. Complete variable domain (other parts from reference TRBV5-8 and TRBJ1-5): EAGVTQSPTHLIKTRGQQATLRCSPISGHTSVYWYQQALGLGLQFLLWYDEGEERNRGNFPPRFSGRQFPNYSSELNVNALELEDSALYLCASSLGTNNQPQHFGDGTRLSIL.

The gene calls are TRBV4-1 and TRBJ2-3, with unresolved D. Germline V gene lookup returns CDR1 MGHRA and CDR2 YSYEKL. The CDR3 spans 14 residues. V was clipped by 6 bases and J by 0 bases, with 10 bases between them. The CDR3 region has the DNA TGCGCCAGCAGTGAGTTCTCTAGCACAGATACGCAGTATTTT. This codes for CASSEFSSTDTQYF.

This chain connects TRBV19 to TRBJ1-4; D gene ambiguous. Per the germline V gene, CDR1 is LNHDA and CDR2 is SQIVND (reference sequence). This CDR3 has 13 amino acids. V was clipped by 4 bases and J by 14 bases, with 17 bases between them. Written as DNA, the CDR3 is TGTGCCAGTAGTAACAACGGCCGGCAGAGCCTGTTTTTT. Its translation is CASSNNGRQSLFF.

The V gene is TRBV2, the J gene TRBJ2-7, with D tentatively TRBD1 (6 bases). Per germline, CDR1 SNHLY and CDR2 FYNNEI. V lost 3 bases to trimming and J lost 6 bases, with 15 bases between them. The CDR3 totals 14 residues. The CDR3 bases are TGTGCCAGCAGTGATACAGGGCGACGATCCGAGCAGTACTTC. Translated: CASSDTGRRSEQYF.

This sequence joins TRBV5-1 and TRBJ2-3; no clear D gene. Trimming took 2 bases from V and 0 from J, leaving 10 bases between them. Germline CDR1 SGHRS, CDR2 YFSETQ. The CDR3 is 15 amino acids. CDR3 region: CASSFEIESTDTQYF. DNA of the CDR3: TGCGCCAGCAGCTTTGAGATTGAGAGCACAGATACGCAGTATTTT.

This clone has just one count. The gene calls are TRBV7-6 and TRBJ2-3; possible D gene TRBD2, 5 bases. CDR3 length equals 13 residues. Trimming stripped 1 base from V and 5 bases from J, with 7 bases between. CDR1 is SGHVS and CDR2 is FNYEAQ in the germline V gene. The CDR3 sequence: CASSLDSGDTQYF. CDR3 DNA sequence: TGTGCCAGCAGCTTAGACAGCGGAGATACGCAGTATTTT.

CDR3 sequence reads: CASRLSRDAWSEQYF. CDR3 coding DNA: TGTGCCAGCAGGCTAAGCCGGGATGCGTGGTCGGAGCAGTACTTC. The genes are TRBV2 and TRBJ2-7; possibly TRBD2 for D (5 bases). This CDR3 spans 15 amino acids. Germline V gene sequence: CDR1 SNHLY, CDR2 FYNNEI. V lost 6 bases to trimming and J lost 7 bases, with 22 bases between them.

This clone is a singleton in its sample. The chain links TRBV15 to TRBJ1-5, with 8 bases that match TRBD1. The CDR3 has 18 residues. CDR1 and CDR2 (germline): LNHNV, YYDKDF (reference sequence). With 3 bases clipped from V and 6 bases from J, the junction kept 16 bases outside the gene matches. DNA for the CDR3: TGTGCCACCAGCAGGGTGCTCCTAATCAGGGGGCTAATTCAGCCCCAGCATTTT. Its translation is CATSRVLLIRGLIQPQHF.

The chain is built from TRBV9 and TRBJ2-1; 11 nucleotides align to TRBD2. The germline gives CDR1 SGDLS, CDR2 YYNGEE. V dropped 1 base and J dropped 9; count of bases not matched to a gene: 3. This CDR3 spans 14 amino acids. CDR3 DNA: TGTGCCAGCAGCGTAACTAGCGGGGGCGGTGAGCAGTTCTTC. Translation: CASSVTSGGGEQFF.

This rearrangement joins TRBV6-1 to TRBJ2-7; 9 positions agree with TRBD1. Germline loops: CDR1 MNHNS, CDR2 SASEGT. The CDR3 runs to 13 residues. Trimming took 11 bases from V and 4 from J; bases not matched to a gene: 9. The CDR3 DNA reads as TGTGCCGGAGAGGACAGGGGTAGATACGAGCAGTACTTC. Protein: CAGEDRGRYEQYF.